These 23 T cell receptor beta chains were all obtained from the same sample, sequenced in a study of blood T cell repertoires in COVID-19. TCRdb keeps only in-frame clones here, not all; method: immunoSEQ multiplex PCR. The repertoire holds 100,000 to 120,000 clones, with about 88% as singletons. The specimen was peripheral blood. Receptor source: a woman in her 50s with acute or convalescent COVID-19.

This clone has a single count. CDR3 DNA sequence: TGTGCCAGCAGCTTAGGTTTTGGCGAGGGGAACACTGAAGCTTTCTTT. The encoded protein is CASSLGFGEGNTEAFF. The chain combines TRBV11-2 with TRBJ1-1; D gene ambiguous. The CDR3 length is 16 residues. Between the trimmed V and J ends, which lost 1 base and 1 base, there was a span of 13 bases. CDR1 SGHAT and CDR2 FQNNGV come from the germline V gene. Full variable domain (missing parts from reference TRBV11-2 and TRBJ1-1): EAGVAQSPRYKIIEKRQSVAFWCNPISGHATLYWYQQILGQGPKLLIQFQNNGVVDDSQLPKDRFSAERLKGVDSTLKIQPAKLEDSAVYLCASSLGFGEGNTEAFFGQGTRLTVV.

V usage is TRBV27 and J usage is TRBJ2-7; no definite D call. Per the germline V gene, CDR1 is MNHEY and CDR2 is SMNVEV (reference sequence). The CDR3 loop spans 13 amino acids. V lost 6 bases and J 4 bases, leaving 13 bases between the germline ends. The CDR3 DNA sequence: TGTGCCAGCAGGGCACAACCCCTTTACGAGCAGTACTTC. As protein: CASRAQPLYEQYF.

The chain recombines TRBV7-2 with TRBJ2-6; D is unresolved. Germline V lookup: CDR1 SGHTA, CDR2 FQGNSA. The CDR3 length is 15 residues. The V and J ends lost 5 bases and 0 bases respectively, with 8 bases between them. The CDR3 sequence: CASSPDTSGANVLTF. The CDR3 nucleotides read TGTGCCAGCAGCCCCGACACCTCTGGGGCCAACGTCCTGACTTTC.

V gene TRBV5-1 combines with J gene TRBJ2-1, with 10 bases matching TRBD2. Germline CDR1 is SGHRS and CDR2 is YFSETQ. The V gene end was trimmed by 0 bases and the J gene end by 9 bases; junction bases not matched to a gene: 9. This CDR3 is 16 amino acids long. CDR3 coding DNA: TGCGCCAGCAGCTTGGTCTCGCTAGCGGGAGTAACTGAGCAGTTCTTC. It yields the protein CASSLVSLAGVTEQFF.

This chain joins TRBV6-5 and TRBJ1-1, with 7 bases fitting TRBD1. Trimming took 1 base from V and 11 from J; bases not matched to a gene: 13. The CDR3 contains 15 residues. CDR1 and CDR2 (germline): MNHEY, SVGAGI. CDR3 region: CASSYFGTDPSGAFF. The CDR3 coding sequence is TGTGCCAGCAGTTACTTCGGGACAGACCCATCTGGGGCTTTCTTT.

The V gene is TRBV5-1, the J gene TRBJ2-2, with a possible D match to TRBD1 (5 bases). The ends were cut back, 0 bases at V and 2 bases at J, with 5 bases in the middle. Germline CDR1 is SGHRS and CDR2 is YFSETQ. There are 14 residues in the CDR3. CDR3 sequence (DNA): TGCGCCAGCAGCTTGGGGACAAACACCGGGGAGCTGTTTTTT. Protein sequence: CASSLGTNTGELFF.

V usage is TRBV2 and J usage is TRBJ2-7; TRBD1 matches at 8 bases. Germline assignment: CDR1 SNHLY and CDR2 FYNNEI. Trimming cost V 6 bases and J 2 bases; bases outside gene matches: 6. The CDR3 runs to 14 residues. The DNA of the CDR3 is TGTGCCAGCAGGTCGGGACAGGCAACCTACGAGCAGTACTTC. Its protein product is CASRSGQATYEQYF.

The chain has TRBV5-6 and TRBJ2-7; 10 nucleotides agree with TRBD2. The CDR3 contains 15 residues. Looked up from germline, CDR1 is SGHDT and CDR2 is YYEEEE. With V trimmed by 4 bases and J by 2 bases, 6 bases remained unmatched. The chain's CDR3 is CASSLRTSGPYEQYF. The CDR3 bases are TGTGCCAGCAGCCTACGGACTAGCGGTCCCTACGAGCAGTACTTC. Combining the CDR3 with reference TRBV5-6 and TRBJ2-7 gives the whole variable domain DAGVTQSPTHLIKTRGQQVTLRCSPKSGHDTVSWYQQALGQGPQFIFQYYEEEERQRGNFPDRFSGHQFPNYSSELNVNALLLGDSALYLCASSLRTSGPYEQYFGPGTRLTVT.

The chain recombines TRBV10-1 with TRBJ2-7; 9 bases fit TRBD1. V was pared by 5 bases and J by 2 bases, with 7 bases of the junction left unmatched. Per germline, CDR1 WNHNN and CDR2 SYGVQD (reference sequence). The CDR3 contains 15 residues. The CDR3, as DNA: TGCGCCAGCAGTTCTCCGGGACAGGGAGCCTACGAGCAGTACTTC. Amino acid sequence: CASSSPGQGAYEQYF.

CDR3 sequence reads: CASSLVQGNGQFF. The CDR3 nucleotides are TGTGCCAGCAGCTTAGTCCAGGGTAACGGGCAGTTCTTC. The V and J genes are TRBV7-9 and TRBJ2-1, with D tentatively TRBD1 (5 bases). The length of the CDR3 is 13 residues. Trimming removed 1 base from V and 12 bases from J, with 13 bases in between. Germline lookup yields CDR1 SEHNR and CDR2 FQNEAQ (reference sequence).

This chain joins TRBV5-8 and TRBJ1-1; D gene ambiguous. Germline V gives CDR1 SGHTS, CDR2 YDEGEE. This CDR3 contains 13 residues. Trimming shortened V by 5 bases and J by 1 base, and 9 bases separated the two germline ends. The CDR3 here is CASRWAENTEAFF. In DNA form, the CDR3 reads TGTGCCAGCAGGTGGGCAGAGAACACTGAAGCTTTCTTT.

This clone was detected only a few times. The chain is built from TRBV2 and TRBJ2-2; TRBD2 might be the D (5 bases). The germline CDR1 and CDR2 sequences are SNHLY and FYNNEI. The CDR3 length is 15 residues. The germline V and J ends were trimmed by 5 bases and 0 bases, with 10 bases remaining between them. CDR3 protein: CASSLSESNTGELFF. The CDR3 coding sequence is TGTGCCAGCAGTCTTAGCGAGTCGAACACCGGGGAGCTGTTTTTT.

J is TRBJ1-2 and V is TRBV14; 7 nucleotides match TRBD1. The CDR3 is 13 residues long. The trim removed 1 base at V and 8 bases at J, leaving 4 bases unmatched. CDR1 is SGHDN, CDR2 FVKESK, per germline. DNA of the CDR3: TGTGCCAGCAGCCAAGCCGCAGGGGGGGGCTACACCTTC. Protein: CASSQAAGGGYTF.

The V gene is TRBV30, the J gene TRBJ2-5; possibly TRBD1 for D (6 bases). The CDR3 loop spans 13 amino acids. The V gene lost 3 bases and the J gene lost 5 bases, with 13 bases spanning the gap. Germline CDR1 reads GTSNPN; CDR2 reads SVGIG (reference sequence). The CDR3 DNA reads TGTGCCTGGAGGCCCACAGGGATGGAGACCCAGTACTTC. Its translation: CAWRPTGMETQYF.

The sample holds a few counts of this clone. The chain joins TRBV7-2 to TRBJ1-5, with unresolved D. The germline gives CDR1 SGHTA, CDR2 FQGNSA. This CDR3 spans 13 amino acids. Trimming removed 1 base from V and 5 bases from J, with 6 bases in between. CDR3 loop: CASSLVRDQPQHF. As DNA, the CDR3 is TGTGCCAGCAGCTTAGTACGCGATCAGCCCCAGCATTTT.

The V and J genes are TRBV4-1 and TRBJ1-6; D uncertain. This CDR3 is 18 amino acids long. The V and J ends lost 4 bases and 0 bases respectively, with 16 bases between them. Germline values: CDR1 MGHRA, CDR2 YSYEKL. CDR3 sequence reads: CASSRHGHISSYNSPLHF. For the CDR3, the DNA is TGCGCCAGCAGCCGACATGGCCATATCAGCTCCTATAATTCACCCCTCCACTTT.

The J gene is TRBJ1-2, the V gene TRBV2; 8 bases map to TRBD1. The CDR3 has 14 amino acids. Germline values: CDR1 SNHLY, CDR2 FYNNEI. Trimming cost V 6 bases and J 3 bases; bases outside gene matches: 6. The CDR3 reads CASRDRGGDYGYTF. As DNA, the CDR3 is TGTGCCAGCAGAGACAGGGGAGGGGACTATGGCTACACCTTC.

This chain connects TRBV27 to TRBJ2-2, with 7 positions matching TRBD1. CDR1 is MNHEY and CDR2 is SMNVEV in the germline V gene (reference sequence). Unmatched junction bases numbered 7, after V lost 3 bases and J lost 6 bases. This CDR3 comprises 15 residues. As DNA, the CDR3 is TGTGCCAGCAGTTTTGGAAGGGGGCGTCCCGGGGAGCTGTTTTTT. Amino acid sequence: CASSFGRGRPGELFF.

This rearrangement joins TRBV7-2 to TRBJ2-7; TRBD2 agrees at 8 bases. This CDR3 spans 14 amino acids. Trimming at V came to 5 bases and at J to 0 bases, leaving 3 bases not matched to a gene. The germline V gene has CDR1 SGHTA and CDR2 FQGNSA. The CDR3 DNA sequence: TGTGCCAGCAGCGCCACTAGCGGCTCCTACGAGCAGTACTTC. It codes for CASSATSGSYEQYF. Complete variable domain (other parts from reference TRBV7-2 and TRBJ2-7): GAGVSQSPSNKVTEKGKDVELRCDPISGHTALYWYRQSLGQGLEFLIYFQGNSAPDKSGLPSDRFSAERTGGSVSTLTIQRTQQEDSAVYLCASSATSGSYEQYFGPGTRLTVT.

J is TRBJ2-7 and V is TRBV11-2, with TRBD2 as a possible D gene (6 bases). V gave up 4 bases and J gave up 6 bases, with 19 bases separating them. This CDR3 spans 15 amino acids. Germline loops: CDR1 SGHAT, CDR2 FQNNGV. The CDR3 DNA sequence: TGTGCCAGCAGCTCTAATGGGCAGGGAGGCAGCGAGCAGTACTTC. This codes for CASSSNGQGGSEQYF.

This clone was counted once. V usage is TRBV27 and J usage is TRBJ1-6; TRBD1 might be the D (6 bases). The CDR3 is 17 residues long. Germline-derived CDR1 and CDR2 are MNHEY and SMNVEV (reference sequence). Trimming removed 4 bases from V and 0 bases from J, with 13 bases in between. This CDR3 is CASSSPTGGSYNSPLHF. The CDR3 DNA is TGTGCCAGCAGTTCCCCGACAGGCGGCTCCTATAATTCACCCCTCCACTTT.

This rearrangement joins TRBV4-1 to TRBJ2-7, with 8 bases lining up with TRBD2. The V gene's germline CDR1 is MGHRA and CDR2 YSYEKL. This CDR3 region has 16 residues. The V gene end was trimmed by 0 bases and the J gene end by 3 bases; junction bases not matched to a gene: 7. CDR3 residues: CASSQEGSGVLYEQYF. CDR3 DNA sequence: TGCGCCAGCAGCCAAGAGGGTAGCGGGGTCCTCTACGAGCAGTACTTC.

This chain connects TRBV7-9 to TRBJ2-1; TRBD1 might be the D (6 bases). Trimming left V 8 bases short and J 7 bases short, with 15 bases between. The germline V gene has CDR1 SEHNR and CDR2 FQNEAQ (reference sequence). CDR3 length: 13 amino acids. CDR3 nucleotide sequence: TGTGCCAGCTCAGGGGTAACCAGGAATGAGCAGTTCTTC. This encodes CASSGVTRNEQFF.